Listed here are 13 T cell receptor beta chains from one sample, sequenced in a study of esophageal squamous cell carcinoma under preoperative chemotherapy. Time point given: before preoperative PTX-NDP chemotherapy. In TCRdb, the PCR reads were re-called with MiXCR into one record per CDR3 protein. The sample consists of around 14,000 distinct CDR3 sequences, less than 65% of them appearing once. This material was acquired from a patient given preoperative chemotherapy. The receptor source for this set is a human donor with esophageal squamous cell carcinoma. The donor label of this sample is uncertain.

The CDR3 region has the DNA TGTGCCAGCAGTGATAGCGGGAGGGCCAAAGATACGCAGTACTTC. Encoded protein: CASSDSGRAKDTQYF. The chain carries TRBV6-1 and TRBJ2-3, with 11 bases fitting TRBD2. The J call is in doubt because the DNA end fits TRBJ2-7 better. CDR1 is MNHNS, CDR2 SASEGT, per germline. The CDR3 runs to 15 residues.

The chain employs TRBV7-2 and TRBJ2-5; D gene ambiguous. This CDR3 is built from 12 residues. Germline loops: CDR1 SGHTA, CDR2 FQGNSA. The germline V and J ends were trimmed by 2 bases and 4 bases, with 5 bases remaining between them. The CDR3 coding sequence is TGTGCCAGCAGCTTAACTCGAGAGACCCAGTACTTC. This codes for CASSLTRETQYF.

This clonotype was counted a single time. The V gene is TRBV7-2, the J gene TRBJ2-3; D remains unclear. Gene TRBJ2-7 matches the end of the DNA better, so the J call may be wrong. Germline V gene sequence: CDR1 SGHTA, CDR2 FQGNSA. This CDR3 has 11 residues. The CDR3, as DNA: TGTGCCAGCAGGCGAGCCTACGAGCAGTACTTC. Its translation: CASRRAYEQYF.

This clonotype was seen only a few times. J is TRBJ2-2 and V is TRBV6-2 or TRBV6-3; D could derive from TRBD1 or TRBD2 (5 bases each). The CDR3 is made up of 16 amino acids. The germline CDR1 and CDR2 sequences are MNHEY and SVGEGT. The ends were cut back, 0 bases at V and 6 bases at J, with 14 bases in the middle. The CDR3 DNA sequence: TGTGCCAGCAGTTACTCGCCCGGGACGATCCCCGGGGAGCTGTTTTTT. Amino acids: CASSYSPGTIPGELFF.

V and J are TRBV7-2 and TRBJ2-1; 8 bases map to TRBD2. The J call may be in error: the DNA end matches TRBJ2-4 better. This CDR3 is built from 16 residues. Germline loops: CDR1 SGHTA, CDR2 FQGNSA. CDR3 DNA: TGTGCCAGCAGCTCCTGGCGGCGGGGGGCCAATAGCACTCAGTACTTC. This codes for CASSSWRRGANSTQYF.

The chain recombines TRBV7-2 with TRBJ2-1; 7 bases align to TRBD1. The end of the DNA is better explained by TRBJ2-5, so the J call may be wrong. The CDR3 runs to 15 residues. CDR1 is SGHTA, CDR2 FQGNSA, per germline. DNA of the CDR3: TGTGCCAGCAGCTCCCGGACAGGCACAAAAGAGACCCAGTACTTC. This sequence encodes CASSSRTGTKETQYF.

About this clonotype itself: One end of the junction is discordant with germline, which a read error may explain. This chain connects TRBV6-2 or TRBV6-3 to TRBJ2-3; 9 nucleotides align to TRBD2. Germline assignment: CDR1 MNHEY and CDR2 SVGEGT. There are 14 residues in the CDR3. The CDR3, as DNA: TGTGCCAGCAGGGGCGGGGGGGCCAAAAACACGCAGTACTTT. This sequence encodes CASRGGGAKNTQYF.

This clonotype was seen a few times. The V call is TRBV6-1, the J call TRBJ2-3, with 15 bases fitting TRBD2. Germline CDR1 reads MNHNS; CDR2 reads SASEGT. CDR3 length: 14 residues. V lost 7 bases and J lost 5; bases outside the gene matches: 1. This CDR3 is CASTGLAGGDTQYF. CDR3 DNA sequence: TGTGCCAGCACGGGACTAGCGGGGGGAGATACGCAGTATTTT.

Remarks on this clonotype: A read error may produce the germline difference seen at one junction end. This chain uses TRBV6-1 with TRBJ2-3; D perhaps matches TRBD2 (7 bases). CDR1 and CDR2 from the germline V gene are MNHNS and SASEGT. The CDR3 spans 16 residues. In DNA, the CDR3 is TGTGCCAGCAGTGTCAAGGGGGGGGGAGCCAAAGATACGCAGTATTTC. It specifies CASSVKGGGAKDTQYF.

This clonotype has ten or more counts. The genes are TRBV6-1 and TRBJ2-1; the match to TRBD1 covers 9 bases. Germline values: CDR1 MNHNS, CDR2 SASEGT. This CDR3 comprises 14 residues. The V gene end was trimmed by 1 base and the J gene end by 9 bases; junction bases not matched to a gene: 4. CDR3 DNA sequence: TGTGCCAGCAGTGAAGGACAGGGGGGGGGTGAGCAGTTCTTC. Translating gives CASSEGQGGGEQFF.

V is TRBV6-1 and J is TRBJ2-5; no definite D call. Deletions cut 2 bases from V and 13 bases from J, with 17 bases between. The CDR3 loop spans 13 amino acids. Germline assignment: CDR1 MNHNS and CDR2 SASEGT. CDR3 sequence reads: CASSERPHEALYF. CDR3 in DNA: TGTGCCAGCAGTGAACGGCCTCACGAGGCCCTGTACTTC.

With regard to this clonotype: At one boundary the junction diverges from the germline segment, which might be a read error. The chain recombines TRBV6-1 with TRBJ2-3; TRBD2 agrees at 8 bases. Germline CDR1 MNHNS, CDR2 SASEGT. CDR3 length: 16 residues. The CDR3 loop is CASRGNRGGGQETQYF. DNA for the CDR3: TGTGCCAGCAGGGGCAACCGGGGGGGCGGCCAAGAGACGCAGTACTTT.

Comments on this clonotype: A read error may account for a junction end that differs from germline. The gene calls are TRBV6-1 and TRBJ2-3; the D gene is possibly TRBD1 (5 bases). CDR1 and CDR2 (germline): MNHNS, SASEGT. This CDR3 is 14 amino acids long. In nucleotides, the CDR3 is TGTGGCAGCAGGTTGGGGCGCCCCAAAGATACGCAGTACTTT. Encoded protein: CGSRLGRPKDTQYF.